This T cell receptor (beta chain) comes out of a study of CD8+ T cells in alopecia areata. The study's findings and limits: Many of the expanded lesional clones endured in scalp and blood while on tofacitinib.

This CDR3 contains 12 residues. The germline V and J ends were trimmed by 3 bases and 9 bases, with 9 bases remaining between them. Germline CDR1 reads MNHEY; CDR2 reads SMNVEV (reference sequence). In the case of this clone: The antigen remains unidentified. This specimen includes other DNA sequences encoding the same CDR3.

As to treatment: oral pan-JAK inhibitor, 5-10 mg twice daily. A FACSAria was used to sort CD4+ and CD8+ T cells. These cells came from PBMCs. Investigators isolated RNA and reverse transcribed it into cDNA to act as the sequencing template. Clones were sequenced by immunoSEQ multiplex PCR, and TCRdb holds only the in-frame ones, with some missing. Altogether about 180,000 clones are present, 40% to 65% being singletons, with the ten largest covering roughly a tenth. Sequenced material: CD8+ T cells sorted from blood, taken at approximately week 51, from a patient treated with tofacitinib. The sequence was obtained from a human donor with alopecia areata. This chain links TRBV27 with TRBJ2-1, with TRBD2 as a possible D gene (6 bases). DNA of the CDR3: TGTGCCAGCAGTTTTGGGGGGAGTGAGCAGTTCTTC. It encodes CASSFGGSEQFF.